This T cell receptor beta chain was identified during a study of Graves' ophthalmopathy and Graves' hyperthyroidism. RNA transcripts provided the template for amplifying TCR beta CDR3 regions. Scientists carried out first-round RT-PCR using HTBI primers and then a second-round multiplex PCR. Using its own MiXCR run on the multiplex PCR reads, TCRdb lists one record per CDR3 protein. The table includes 620,000 or so distinct CDR3 sequences, about 20% detected once. With 3 bases clipped from V and 0 bases from J, the junction kept 1 base outside the gene matches. Germline values: CDR1 MDHEN, CDR2 SYDVKM. The CDR3 is 14 residues long. This clonotype showed up many times.

This TCR came from a woman aged 18 to 35 with stable Graves' hyperthyroidism. Some clones in this sample may be carry-over from other donors' samples. Sequencing was performed on peripheral blood. The chain recombines TRBV28 with TRBJ2-7; 8 bases map to TRBD2. The CDR3 is CASSFLAGSYEQYF. The CDR3 region has the DNA TGTGCCAGCAGTTTCCTAGCGGGCTCCTACGAGCAGTACTTC.